This TCR beta chain derives from a study of shared clonotypes between healthy human individuals. The CDR3 totals 14 residues. V shed 7 bases and J shed 4 bases, with 15 bases lying between them. CDR1 is MGHDK, CDR2 SYGVNS, per germline. Healthy and HIV-negative, the adult donors had no recent acute infections or vaccinations. TCRdb's table, derived via immunoSEQ multiplex PCR, lists solely in-frame clones and lacks some. The data show some 1 million clones, around 75% seen once. The receptor was derived from a young man in good health. Source material: memory CD4+ T cells sorted from blood. The subset was: CD45RA-negative fraction. The chain carries TRBV25-1 and TRBJ2-3, with unresolved D. The CDR3 loop reads CASISSDSSDTQYF. The CDR3 DNA is TGTGCCAGCATCTCCTCCGACTCTTCAGATACGCAGTATTTT.